This TCR beta chain emerged from a study of shared clonotypes between healthy human individuals. Overall study context: Each donor had three CD4 naive, three CD4 memory, two CD8 naive and one CD8 memory plate. Study-level findings and limits: Estimated clonotype richness was generally higher in naive than memory subsets.

V lost 2 bases and J 4 bases, leaving 8 bases between the germline ends. CDR1 and CDR2 from the germline V gene are SGHAT and FQNNGV. This CDR3 is built from 13 residues. Naive CD45RA+ and memory CD45RA-negative subsets were split from CD4+ cells. Measured with immunoSEQ multiplex PCR; TCRdb has only the in-frame clones, and not every one. Among about 1.1 million clones listed, roughly 80% were seen once. About this clone: Its antigen is not known.

The source of this sequence is a man younger than 35 in good health. Some clones in this sample may be carry-over from other donors' samples. V usage is TRBV11-2 and J usage is TRBJ1-2; D ambiguous. The sample was memory CD4+ T cells from PBMCs. Specified subset: CD45RA-negative fraction. The CDR3 bases are TGTGCCAGCAGCTTATTGTCGGTCTATGGCTACACCTTC. Protein: CASSLLSVYGYTF.